One and the same sample provided the 18 T cell receptor beta chains below, sequenced in a study of cytomegalovirus exposure and HLA in healthy donors. Only in-frame clones appear in the TCRdb table, and some are missing; sequencing was by immunoSEQ multiplex PCR. The sample contains tens of thousands of clones, about 97% of which appear only once. Sequenced: PBMCs. The receptors derive from a woman aged 18-30 years in good health and CMV-seropositive.

This clone was seen once. The chain is built from TRBV5-1 and TRBJ2-7, with 11 positions matching TRBD1. J was trimmed by 4 bases and V by 3 bases; bases with no gene match: 6. This CDR3 has 15 residues. Germline V gene sequence: CDR1 SGHRS, CDR2 YFSETQ. DNA of the CDR3: TGCGCCAGCAGCTCAACCGGACAGGGGGCTTACGAGCAGTACTTC. It codes for CASSSTGQGAYEQYF.

The chain combines TRBV27 with TRBJ2-1; 7 bases map to TRBD2. The trim removed 7 bases at V and 9 bases at J, leaving 15 bases unmatched. From germline, CDR1 is MNHEY and CDR2 SMNVEV (reference sequence). CDR3 length: 15 amino acids. CDR3 DNA: TGTGCCAGCACCCCAAGAGCGGGAAAGCGGGGTGAGCAGTTCTTC. It codes for CASTPRAGKRGEQFF.

This chain uses TRBV6-6 with TRBJ2-7, with no clear D. The CDR3 totals 14 residues. CDR1 MNHNY and CDR2 SVGAGI come from the germline V gene (reference sequence). Trimming pared 0 bases from V and 6 bases from J, leaving 12 bases between. The CDR3 spells CASSYSTPGVEQYF. The CDR3 region has the DNA TGTGCCAGCAGTTACTCCACTCCTGGAGTCGAGCAGTACTTC.

This clone was recorded only once. This chain uses TRBV19 with TRBJ2-6, with a tentative D call TRBD2 (5 bases). The CDR3 runs to 15 residues. Germline lookup yields CDR1 LNHDA and CDR2 SQIVND (reference sequence). Trimming cost V 5 bases and J 0 bases, with 8 bases left between them. The CDR3 reads CASSLRGSGANVLTF. The DNA of the CDR3 is TGTGCCAGTAGTCTCCGGGGCTCTGGGGCCAACGTCCTGACTTTC.

This clone was detected only once. This sequence joins TRBV5-4 and TRBJ1-2; tentative D call: TRBD1 (5 bases). The germline V gene has CDR1 SGHNT and CDR2 YYREEE (reference sequence). The CDR3 is made up of 15 amino acids. V was cut by 0 bases and J by 2 bases, with 11 bases left in between. The CDR3 is CASSLGQRTNYGYTF. The DNA for the CDR3 is TGTGCCAGCAGCTTGGGACAGCGCACAAACTATGGCTACACCTTC. Complete variable domain (other parts from reference TRBV5-4 and TRBJ1-2): ETGVTQSPTHLIKTRGQQVTLRCSSQSGHNTVSWYQQALGQGPQFIFQYYREEENGRGNFPPRFSGLQFPNYSSELNVNALELDDSALYLCASSLGQRTNYGYTFGSGTRLTVV.

The gene calls are TRBV19 and TRBJ1-5; D gene ambiguous. CDR3 size: 17 residues. With 2 bases removed from V and 0 bases from J, the gap between germline ends came to 14 bases. Looked up from germline, CDR1 is LNHDA and CDR2 is SQIVND (reference sequence). CDR3 sequence reads: CASSIQAVIDSNQPQHF. The CDR3 region has the DNA TGTGCCAGTAGTATACAGGCCGTCATAGATAGCAATCAGCCCCAGCATTTT.

This chain links TRBV30 with TRBJ2-7; 8 bases match TRBD2. Looked up from germline, CDR1 is GTSNPN and CDR2 is SVGIG (reference sequence). V dropped 5 bases and J dropped 3; count of bases not matched to a gene: 9. The CDR3 is 14 residues long. As DNA, the CDR3 is TGTGCCTGGGGGCCCCGGGGGGGGCACTACGAGCAGTACTTC. Its protein product is CAWGPRGGHYEQYF. Drawing the rest from reference TRBV30 and TRBJ2-7, the complete variable domain is SQTIHQWPATLVQPVGSPLSLECTVEGTSNPNLYWYRQAAGRGLQLLFYSVGIGQISSEVPQNLSASRPQDRQFILSSKKLLLSDSGFYLCAWGPRGGHYEQYFGPGTRLTVT.

This clone was seen a single time. The J gene is TRBJ2-1, the V gene TRBV19; 12 nucleotides match TRBD2. Germline V gene lookup returns CDR1 LNHDA and CDR2 SQIVND (reference sequence). J gave up 6 bases and V 8 bases, and 5 bases lay outside the gene matches. The CDR3 spans 14 residues. CDR3: CASVTSGRSNEQFF. DNA of the CDR3: TGTGCCAGTGTGACTAGCGGGAGAAGCAATGAGCAGTTCTTC.

The chain couples TRBV27 to TRBJ1-2, with TRBD1 identical over 8 bases. Germline CDR1 MNHEY, CDR2 SMNVEV (reference sequence). V gave up 8 bases and J gave up 4 bases; unmatched junction bases: 9. The CDR3 is 14 residues long. The CDR3 is CASGARTGIYGYTF. CDR3 nucleotides: TGTGCCAGCGGCGCCCGGACAGGGATCTATGGCTACACCTTC.

The chain couples TRBV10-2 to TRBJ2-7; a weak D match, TRBD1 (6 bases). Germline CDR1 reads WSHSY; CDR2 reads SAAADI. Trimming left V 5 bases short and J 4 bases short, with 9 bases between. The CDR3 covers 12 residues. The CDR3 is CASSNGQYEQYF. The CDR3 DNA sequence: TGCGCCAGCAGTAACGGACAGTACGAGCAGTACTTC.

The chain has TRBV27 and TRBJ2-5, with 13 nucleotides matching TRBD2. The V and J ends lost 5 bases and 5 bases, in that order; junction bases with no gene match: 5. CDR1 MNHEY and CDR2 SMNVEV come from the germline V gene (reference sequence). The CDR3 sequence is 15 residues long. The chain's CDR3 is CASSRTSGSLETQYF. CDR3 nucleotide sequence: TGTGCCAGCAGTCGGACTAGCGGGAGCCTTGAGACCCAGTACTTC.

This sequence joins TRBV5-1 and TRBJ2-5; 14 bases are a match to TRBD2. The length of the CDR3 is 16 residues. Germline V gives CDR1 SGHRS, CDR2 YFSETQ. Trimming cost V 3 bases and J 6 bases; bases outside gene matches: 7. CDR3 in amino acids: CASSSRTSGRWKTQYF. The CDR3 DNA reads as TGCGCCAGCAGCTCCAGGACTAGCGGGAGGTGGAAGACCCAGTACTTC.

J is TRBJ1-4 and V is TRBV5-1, with D unclear. Germline-derived CDR1 and CDR2 are SGHRS and YFSETQ. V was cut by 0 bases and J by 0 bases, with 6 bases left in between. This CDR3 comprises 15 residues. This CDR3 is CASSLVSATNEKLFF. As DNA, the CDR3 is TGCGCCAGCAGCTTGGTTAGTGCAACTAATGAAAAACTGTTTTTT.

The chain carries TRBV5-6 and TRBJ1-2, with TRBD1 matching over 7 bases. The CDR3 is 15 amino acids. CDR1 SGHDT and CDR2 YYEEEE come from the germline V gene. V was clipped by 6 bases and J by 5 bases; unmatched bases: 13. The CDR3 DNA follows: TGTGCCAGCACCATGGATAGAGGGGGCAGGTATGGCTACACCTTC. Translation: CASTMDRGGRYGYTF.

This chain uses TRBV5-4 with TRBJ2-7, with a possible D match to TRBD1 (6 bases). The germline V gene encodes CDR1 SGHNT and CDR2 YYREEE (reference sequence). This CDR3 has 14 residues. The ends were cut back, 4 bases at V and 8 bases at J, with 19 bases in the middle. The CDR3 here is CASSAATGNVKQYF. The CDR3 bases are TGTGCCAGCAGCGCGGCCACAGGGAATGTGAAGCAGTACTTC.

This clone has just one count. V and J are TRBV30 and TRBJ2-3; D perhaps matches TRBD1 (7 bases). The V gene's germline CDR1 is GTSNPN and CDR2 SVGIG (reference sequence). V lost 0 bases and J lost 4, with 11 bases in between. The CDR3 covers 14 residues. Here the CDR3 reads CAWSVGGGSDTQYF. The CDR3 DNA sequence: TGTGCCTGGAGTGTCGGAGGGGGCTCAGATACGCAGTATTTT. The full variable domain, with the rest looked up from reference TRBV30 and TRBJ2-3, is SQTIHQWPATLVQPVGSPLSLECTVEGTSNPNLYWYRQAAGRGLQLLFYSVGIGQISSEVPQNLSASRPQDRQFILSSKKLLLSDSGFYLCAWSVGGGSDTQYFGPGTRLTVL.

The gene calls are TRBV9 and TRBJ1-1, with D possibly TRBD1 on 5 matching bases. This CDR3 region has 16 residues. CDR1 is SGDLS and CDR2 is YYNGEE in the germline V gene. The germline V and J ends were trimmed by 1 base and 3 bases, with 16 bases remaining between them. The DNA for the CDR3 is TGTGCCAGCAGCGTATCCGACAATGTCAGGGACACTGAAGCTTTCTTT. Protein: CASSVSDNVRDTEAFF.

The CDR3 nucleotides read TGTGCCAGCAGTTACCCGGGGAGCACAGATACGCAGTATTTT. This sequence encodes CASSYPGSTDTQYF. The chain recombines TRBV6-5 with TRBJ2-3, with D perhaps matching TRBD2 (5 bases). The germline gives CDR1 MNHEY, CDR2 SVGAGI. The CDR3 consists of 14 residues. V was shortened by 2 bases and J by 0 bases, with 6 bases between the two germline ends.